This TCR beta chain emerged from a study of blood T cell repertoires in COVID-19. Study-wide background: Whether acute or convalescent, the COVID-19 samples came from the United States, Italy and Spain. The cDNA or gDNA used as material had been derived from T cells, B-cell-depleted T cells, or PBMCs.

Profiled with immunoSEQ multiplex PCR; TCRdb holds only in-frame clones, not every one. The table shows 250,000 or so clones, with roughly 85% occurring only once. This TCR was sampled from a woman between 50 and 59 years old who had been exposed to COVID-19. The specimen sequenced was PBMCs or T cells enriched from blood (not recorded which).

The CDR3 DNA follows: TGTGCCAGCAGCCAACCGACCCCGGGACAGGGGATCTTTTATAGCAATCAGCCCCAGCATTTT. Translating gives CASSQPTPGQGIFYSNQPQHF. V gene TRBV21-1 combines with J gene TRBJ1-5; the table's TRBD1 call for D was not verified on the DNA. TRBV21-1 is classified as a pseudogene. CDR3 length: 21 residues.